These 14 T cell receptor beta chains came from one sample sequenced in a study of neoadjuvant nivolumab and ipilimumab in lung cancer. Only in-frame clones appear in the TCRdb table, and some are missing; sequencing was by immunoSEQ multiplex PCR. Altogether fewer than 40,000 clones are present, about 92% being singletons, with the ten largest covering 2% to 2.5%. The material was peripheral blood, obtained after neoadjuvant nivolumab, alone or with ipilimumab, at or shortly before surgery. The receptor source for this set is an adult with non-small cell lung cancer.

The chain has TRBV5-1 and TRBJ2-7; no clear D gene. Trimming shortened V by 2 bases and J by 3 bases, and 12 bases separated the two germline ends. The CDR3 totals 14 residues. Germline CDR1 reads SGHRS; CDR2 reads YFSETQ. The DNA of the CDR3 is TGCGCCAGCAGCTTAGCTGGCGGTGGCTACGAGCAGTACTTC. Translation: CASSLAGGGYEQYF.

This sequence joins TRBV2 and TRBJ1-1; possibly TRBD1 for D (5 bases). V lost 5 bases and J lost 6, with 16 bases in between. This CDR3 is built from 14 residues. Germline V gene data show CDR1 as SNHLY and CDR2 as FYNNEI. The CDR3 spells CASSSWGGRAEAFF. CDR3 DNA: TGTGCCAGCAGTTCCTGGGGGGGAAGGGCTGAAGCTTTCTTT.

The chain carries TRBV4-1 and TRBJ2-1, with unresolved D. The CDR3 sequence is 14 residues long. Trimming removed 2 bases from V and 5 bases from J, with 10 bases in between. Germline V CDR1 and CDR2: MGHRA, YSYEKL. The DNA for the CDR3 is TGCGCCAGCAGCCAACAAGGGTACAACAATGAGCAGTTCTTC. Residues: CASSQQGYNNEQFF.

This chain uses TRBV19 with TRBJ2-5, with D possibly being TRBD2 (6 bases). The V gene lost 1 base and the J gene lost 3 bases, with 9 bases spanning the gap. This CDR3 region has 14 residues. CDR1 is LNHDA, CDR2 SQIVND, per germline (reference sequence). CDR3 amino acids: CASSIVPGEETQYF. The CDR3 nucleotides are TGTGCCAGTAGTATAGTCCCGGGAGAAGAGACCCAGTACTTC.

The V call is TRBV10-3, the J call TRBJ2-3, with 7 bases matching TRBD1. The CDR3 totals 15 residues. Trimming removed 4 bases from V and 2 bases from J; junction bases left unmatched: 6. Per the germline V gene, CDR1 is ENHRY and CDR2 is SYGVKD. CDR3 loop: CAISGPGQSTDTQYF. The CDR3 bases are TGTGCCATCAGTGGACCGGGACAGTCCACAGATACGCAGTATTTT.

The V call is TRBV5-1, the J call TRBJ2-2, with 13 bases fitting TRBD2. V shed 0 bases and J 3 bases; nucleotides not matched to a gene: 14. Germline V gene lookup returns CDR1 SGHRS and CDR2 YFSETQ. This CDR3 comprises 21 residues. The CDR3 loop is CASSLAGGTSGTPRDTGELFF. In DNA, the CDR3 is TGCGCCAGCAGCTTGGCCGGAGGGACTAGCGGGACCCCGAGGGACACCGGGGAGCTGTTTTTT.

This clone was counted a few times. The genes are TRBV5-1 and TRBJ2-1; maybe TRBD2 (5 bases). This CDR3 is 16 amino acids long. Germline V CDR1 and CDR2: SGHRS, YFSETQ. V dropped 0 bases and J dropped 5 bases, with 15 bases sitting between them. The CDR3 DNA sequence: TGCGCCAGCAGCTTGGGTTCCAGCGGACCAAACAATGAGCAGTTCTTC. Its translation: CASSLGSSGPNNEQFF.

CDR3 nucleotides: TGTGCCAGCAGTCCAGGGGGGACCGGGGAGCTGTTTTTT. Translation: CASSPGGTGELFF. V and J are TRBV28 and TRBJ2-2; the D gene is possibly TRBD1 (7 bases). The germline V gene encodes CDR1 MDHEN and CDR2 SYDVKM. V was shortened by 5 bases and J by 5 bases, with 9 bases between the two germline ends. This CDR3 region has 13 residues. Full variable domain (remainder filled in from reference TRBV28 and TRBJ2-2): DVKVTQSSRYLVKRTGEKVFLECVQDMDHENMFWYRQDPGLGLRLIYFSYDVKMKEKGDIPEGYSVSREKKERFSLILESASTNQTSMYLCASSPGGTGELFFGEGSRLTVL.

CDR3 loop: CASSVGVGDGEQYF. The CDR3 DNA reads as TGTGCCAGCAGCGTAGGGGTAGGGGACGGCGAGCAGTACTTC. The chain joins TRBV9 to TRBJ2-7; D may be TRBD1 or TRBD2 (5 bases each). V was cut by 0 bases and J by 6 bases, with 13 bases left in between. Germline CDR1 reads SGDLS; CDR2 reads YYNGEE. This CDR3 region has 14 residues.

The genes are TRBV9 and TRBJ2-6; 10 positions match TRBD2. Trimming took 5 bases from V and 0 from J; bases not matched to a gene: 5. The CDR3 totals 17 residues. Germline assignment: CDR1 SGDLS and CDR2 YYNGEE. The CDR3 coding sequence is TGTGCCAGCAGTATGGGACTAGCGCTCTCTGGGGCCAACGTCCTGACTTTC. Encoded protein: CASSMGLALSGANVLTF.

The chain couples TRBV18 to TRBJ1-2; possible D gene TRBD1, 5 bases. Trimming removed 5 bases from V and 4 bases from J, with 20 bases in between. Germline V CDR1 and CDR2: KGHSH, LQKENI. This CDR3 contains 16 residues. CDR3 protein: CASSSDTGRRAYGYTF. The CDR3 DNA reads TGTGCCAGCTCATCTGATACAGGAAGACGAGCCTATGGCTACACCTTC. Filled out from reference TRBV18 and TRBJ1-2, the complete variable domain reads NAGVMQNPRHLVRRRGQEARLRCSPMKGHSHVYWYRQLPEEGLKFMVYLQKENIIDESGMPKERFSAEFPKEGPSILRIQQVVRGDSAAYFCASSSDTGRRAYGYTFGSGTRLTVV.

The chain links TRBV7-9 to TRBJ2-3, with 9 positions matching TRBD1. The CDR3 totals 14 residues. The ends lost 2 bases at V and 6 bases at J; junction bases unmatched: 3. Germline CDR1 SEHNR, CDR2 FQNEAQ (reference sequence). The CDR3 nucleotides read TGTGCCAGCAGCTTAACAGGGGGCGCCGATACGCAGTATTTT. This translates into CASSLTGGADTQYF.

The genes are TRBV7-9 and TRBJ2-2, with 7 bases that match TRBD2. CDR3 length equals 15 residues. In germline, CDR1 is SEHNR, CDR2 FQNEAQ (reference sequence). J lost 3 bases, V lost 0 bases, and 1 base had no gene match. DNA for the CDR3: TGTGCCAGCAGCTTAGCGGGAGGGGACACCGGGGAGCTGTTTTTT. As protein: CASSLAGGDTGELFF.

This clone came up once. The V gene is TRBV13, the J gene TRBJ2-2; D may be TRBD2 (6 bases). Germline CDR1 is PRHDT and CDR2 is FYEKMQ (reference sequence). V dropped 5 bases and J dropped 0 bases, with 13 bases sitting between them. The CDR3 spans 16 residues. The CDR3: CASSDRDLANTGELFF. The CDR3 region has the DNA TGTGCCAGCAGCGACCGGGACTTGGCGAACACCGGGGAGCTGTTTTTT.